This T cell receptor beta chain stems from a study of identical twins. Trimming stripped 2 bases from V and 2 bases from J, with 11 bases between. The CDR3 has 15 amino acids. Germline V gene lookup returns CDR1 SSHAT and CDR2 FNYEAQ (reference sequence). TCRdb processed the 5' RACE reads anew with MiXCR; each CDR3 protein has one entry. The sample shows about 220,000 distinct CDR3 sequences, 6% to 8.5% of them seen only once. This clonotype turned up a few times. This sample was also put to use in a study of yellow fever vaccine responses in identical twins. That work states: Reports say the vaccine T cell response in twins looked partly convergent and partly personalized.

The source material was CD8+ T cells sorted from blood. The source is a woman aged 18-30 years in good health. The V call is TRBV7-7, the J call TRBJ2-3; a possible D gene is TRBD1 (6 bases). The CDR3 nucleotides read TGTGCCAGCAGCTTACGGGACACGGTCACAGATACGCAGTATTTT. Residues: CASSLRDTVTDTQYF.